This TCR beta chain is from a study of cytomegalovirus exposure and HLA in healthy donors. Study information: In a previous analysis, 117 million unique TCR beta sequences were found from 150 million to 200 million T cells. In an early release, HLA-typed donors contributed 77 million or so unique TCR sequences.

Researchers ran the PCR with 60 Vbeta and 13 Jbeta primers. Libraries were prepared by immunoSEQ multiplex PCR; TCRdb keeps only in-frame clonotypes and omits some of them. In the table there are 150,000 or so clones, roughly 77% of which are singletons. General study points: Information on immune exposure was restricted to one variable (CMV serostatus). According to a later analysis, donors in an Asian-associated ancestry cluster reportedly had fewer N-insertions than the roughly 720-donor mean.

The V gene's germline CDR1 is KGHSH and CDR2 LQKENI. J was trimmed by 2 bases and V by 2 bases; bases with no gene match: 3. The CDR3 is 16 residues long. Notes on this clone: The target antigen is unknown.

This receptor was obtained from a woman aged 35 to 49 in good health and CMV-seropositive. The sequenced sample consisted of PBMCs. V gene TRBV18 combines with J gene TRBJ2-3, with 11 bases that match TRBD2. The CDR3 coding sequence is TGTGCCAGCTCACCAGGGACTAGCGGATTCACAGATACGCAGTATTTT. It is translated as CASSPGTSGFTDTQYF.